The clone carrying this T cell receptor (beta chain) was seen a handful of times. Mouse germline and gene names are used. The sequenced fragment ends 1 residue before the CDR3 boundary, so the rest is inferred from the germline J gene. The sample is drawn from a study of tissue T cells after allogeneic stem cell transplantation. Here immunoSEQ multiplex PCR was the method, and the copy in TCRdb shows in-frame clones only, minus some. Of 5,500 to 8,000 clones listed, around half are singletons. The time point: mouse harvest day 7 after allogeneic transplant. Tail vein injection delivered 10^7 T-cell-depleted bone marrow cells and 10^6 splenic CD5+ T cells. J was trimmed by 6 bases and V by 3 bases; bases with no gene match: 6. The CDR3 is made up of 14 amino acids. CDR1 is NSHNY and CDR2 is SYGAGN in the germline V gene.

This chain connects TRBV13-1 to TRBJ2-7, with 10 positions matching TRBD1. This clonotype originated in a female BALB/c mouse given C57BL/6 T cells with graft-versus-host disease after an allogeneic hematopoietic cell transplant. Sequencing used lymph node tissue. The part of the CDR3 DNA that was read is TGTGCCAGCAGTGTCCGGGACAGGGGATCTGAACAGTAC. Its translation is CASSVRDRGSEQY. The entire CDR3 sequence reads CASSVRDRGSEQYF.